This passage covers 9 T cell receptor beta chains from one sample sequenced in a study of blood T cells in healthy people across ages. The authors ran a second PCR of about 6 to 11 cycles using a sample-barcoded 5' primer and a J-beta primer mix. TCRdb re-called the 5' RACE reads through MiXCR, storing one row per CDR3 protein. The sample lists around 1.5 million distinct CDR3 sequences, approximately 60% occurring once. The sample was blood. The origin of the receptors is a man between 18 and 35 years old in good health.

This clonotype was recorded many times. The chain uses TRBV29-1 and TRBJ1-4; D perhaps matches TRBD1 (5 bases). The V end was cut by 7 bases, the J end by 6 bases, with 15 bases between. In germline, CDR1 is SQVTM, CDR2 ANQGSEA. The CDR3 runs to 13 residues. CDR3 DNA sequence: TGCAGCGCCGCTAGACAGCAGGATGAAAAACTGTTTTTT. Its protein product is CSAARQQDEKLFF.

This sequence joins TRBV6-2 or TRBV6-3 and TRBJ2-1; D is perhaps TRBD1 (6 bases). The germline gives CDR1 MNHEY, CDR2 SVGEGT. The CDR3 spans 12 residues. Trimming took off 7 bases at V and 9 bases at J, with 13 bases between the two ends. CDR3 residues: CASTPGAAEQFF. The CDR3 DNA follows: TGTGCCAGCACACCAGGGGCGGCTGAGCAGTTCTTC.

The chain recombines TRBV30 with TRBJ1-2; weak D call: TRBD1 (6 bases). With 3 bases removed from V and 4 bases from J, the gap between germline ends came to 18 bases. Germline V lookup: CDR1 GTSNPN, CDR2 SVGIG (reference sequence). This CDR3 contains 15 residues. CDR3 region: CAWSGDPGHSYGYTF. Here the CDR3 DNA reads TGTGCCTGGAGCGGAGACCCGGGACACAGCTATGGCTACACCTTC.

The V gene is TRBV20-1, the J gene TRBJ2-3, with no clear D. The CDR3 extends over 12 amino acids. The ends were cut back, 7 bases at V and 3 bases at J, with 11 bases in the middle. Germline CDR1 and CDR2: DFQATT and SNEGSKA (reference sequence). The CDR3 sequence: CSGISLTDTQYF. The CDR3 DNA sequence: TGCAGTGGGATAAGTTTAACAGATACGCAGTATTTT.

This clonotype appeared a few times. The V call is TRBV20-1, the J call TRBJ2-7, with D maybe TRBD2 (5 bases). Germline CDR1 is DFQATT and CDR2 is SNEGSKA (reference sequence). This CDR3 has 15 residues. Trimming shortened V by 1 base and J by 3 bases, and 16 bases separated the two germline ends. The DNA for the CDR3 is TGCAGTGCTAGAGGTGCGAACCGCGGGCTCTACGAGCAGTACTTC. It codes for CSARGANRGLYEQYF.

This chain links TRBV10-3 with TRBJ2-1, with 10 bases identical to TRBD2. Trimming removed 0 bases from V and 8 bases from J; junction bases left unmatched: 10. The CDR3 sequence is 17 residues long. CDR1 ENHRY and CDR2 SYGVKD come from the germline V gene. The CDR3 nucleotides are TGTGCCATCAGTGAGTCGCCCCCTAGCGGGAGTCGAGATGAGCAGTTCTTC. Its protein is CAISESPPSGSRDEQFF.

V is TRBV7-9 and J is TRBJ2-2; tentatively, D is TRBD1 (6 bases). Germline CDR1 reads SEHNR; CDR2 reads FQNEAQ (reference sequence). The CDR3 spans 16 residues. V shed 5 bases and J shed 1 base, with 14 bases lying between them. The CDR3 coding sequence is TGTGCCAGCAGCCCTCCGGGACAAATGAACACCGGGGAGCTGTTTTTT. Translated, it gives CASSPPGQMNTGELFF.

The V gene is TRBV24-1, the J gene TRBJ2-1; D perhaps matches TRBD2 (6 bases). The CDR3 extends over 17 amino acids. Germline loops: CDR1 KGHDR, CDR2 SFDVKD. The ends were cut back, 7 bases at V and 0 bases at J, with 18 bases in the middle. CDR3 residues: CATSPGGISDSYNEQFF. The CDR3 coding sequence is TGTGCCACCAGCCCCGGAGGGATTAGCGACTCCTACAATGAGCAGTTCTTC.

The rearrangement links TRBV7-9 to TRBJ1-2, with 7 bases identical to TRBD1. Germline loops: CDR1 SEHNR, CDR2 FQNEAQ (reference sequence). V lost 5 bases and J lost 0; bases outside the gene matches: 9. The CDR3 runs to 16 residues. The CDR3 here is CASSPPRGLANYGYTF. The CDR3 nucleotides are TGTGCCAGCAGCCCCCCTAGGGGGCTAGCTAACTATGGCTACACCTTC.